This is a list of T cell receptor beta chains from one sample in a study of shared clonotypes between healthy human individuals. Sequencing used immunoSEQ multiplex PCR; TCRdb keeps in-frame clones, though not all of them. Found here are millions of clones, 90% to 95% of them singletons; the top ten hold roughly 0.13%. Sequenced material: naive CD4+ T cells sorted from blood. Receptors were obtained from a man in his late teens or twenties in good health. Each CDR3 is given with its conserved first and last residue. D genes are given only for firm matches. Where a row states a size, it is once, few, many or the class of an expanded clone; other rows omit it.

j_gene	abundance	d_gene	v_gene	CDR3nt	CDR3aa
TRBJ2-2	once	TRBD1	TRBV4-1	TGCGCCAGCACCCGGGACAGGGGAGCCGGGGAGCTGTTTTTT	CASTRDRGAGELFF
TRBJ2-7	NA	TRBD1	TRBV18	TGTGCCAGCGGGGCGGGACAGGGAATCAACGAGCAGTACTTC	CASGAGQGINEQYF
TRBJ2-6	NA	TRBD1	TRBV7-9	TGTGCCAGCAGCATCGACAGGGGGGGATCTGGGGCCAACGTCCTGACTTTC	CASSIDRGGSGANVLTF
TRBJ2-3	NA	NA	TRBV6-6	TGTGCCAGCAGTTGGGGGGGGCGCACAGATACGCAGTATTTT	CASSWGGRTDTQYF
TRBJ1-2	NA	NA	TRBV5-6	TGTGCCAGCAGCTCGGAGGGGCCATTCTATGGCTACACCTTC	CASSSEGPFYGYTF
TRBJ1-5	NA	NA	TRBV18	TGTGCCAGCTCACCAGTCCCAAACATACAAGGGAGCAATCAGCCCCAGCATTTT	CASSPVPNIQGSNQPQHF
TRBJ1-2	NA	NA	TRBV19	TGTGCCAGTAGTATTGGAGGTTCGGGAAACTATGGCTACACCTTC	CASSIGGSGNYGYTF
TRBJ2-2	NA	NA	TRBV6-5	TGTGCCAGCAGTTACAAGCCCAGCTGGGAGCTGTTTTTT	CASSYKPSWELFF
TRBJ1-1	NA	NA	TRBV7-9	TGTGCCAGCAGCTTACAAGGGGTAGAAGCTTTCTTT	CASSLQGVEAFF
TRBJ1-2	NA	NA	TRBV7-9	TGTGCCAGCGGGGCAGGCCAGGGGTTCTATGGCTACACCTTC	CASGAGQGFYGYTF
TRBJ2-3	NA	NA	TRBV6-1	TGTGCCAGCAGTGAAGGGAAGGCAGGGCGCACAGATACGCAGTATTTT	CASSEGKAGRTDTQYF
TRBJ2-5	NA	NA	TRBV4-3	TGCGCCAGCAGCCAAGATTTCAAGGGTTACATGGAGACCCAGTACTTC	CASSQDFKGYMETQYF
TRBJ2-7	NA	NA	TRBV6-1	TGTGCCAGCAGTACCCTTCGGTTCTCCTACGAGCAGTACTTC	CASSTLRFSYEQYF
TRBJ2-7	NA	TRBD2	TRBV11-3	TGTGCCAGCAGCCCCCGCTGGGATAGCGGGGGCTCCTACGAGCAGTACTTC	CASSPRWDSGGSYEQYF
TRBJ2-7	NA	TRBD1	TRBV5-6	TGTGCCAGCAGCGCCGCGGGACAGGGTTACGAGCAGTACTTC	CASSAAGQGYEQYF
TRBJ2-5	NA	TRBD2	TRBV18	TGTGCCAGCTCACCCCGGACTAGCGGGAGGGCCATCGAGACCCAGTACTTC	CASSPRTSGRAIETQYF
TRBJ1-6	NA	NA	TRBV5-1	TGCGCCAGCAGCTTGGAGGTGGGGAATTCACCCCTCCACTTT	CASSLEVGNSPLHF
TRBJ1-3	NA	NA	TRBV9	TGTGCCAGCAGCGTAGGGGACTTCTCTGGAAACACCATATATTTT	CASSVGDFSGNTIYF
TRBJ2-3	NA	TRBD1	TRBV6-5	TGTGCCAGCAGTCGACAGGGAGGCACAGATACGCAGTATTTT	CASSRQGGTDTQYF
TRBJ2-2	NA	NA	TRBV19	TGTGCCAGTAGTATAGGGCAGACGATCACCGGGGAGCTGTTTTTT	CASSIGQTITGELFF
TRBJ2-1	NA	NA	TRBV2	TGTGCCAGCAGTGAGCGGGCTAGCGTAAATGAGCAGTTCTTC	CASSERASVNEQFF
TRBJ2-1	NA	TRBD2	TRBV27	TGTGCCAGCAGGCGACCGGGGGGTGAGCAGTTCTTC	CASRRPGGEQFF
TRBJ2-7	once	NA	TRBV29-1	TGCAGCGTTGAAACGGGCAGCGTCTCCTCCTACGAGCAGTACTTC	CSVETGSVSSYEQYF
TRBJ1-4	NA	NA	TRBV30	TGTGCCTGGACCGGGACACCGGGGGGAAAACTGTTTTTT	CAWTGTPGGKLFF
TRBJ2-3	NA	TRBD2	TRBV5-1	TGCGCCAGCAGCTTGGCGATCGGGACTAGCGGGGGAAGGATCACAGATACGCAGTATTTT	CASSLAIGTSGGRITDTQYF
TRBJ2-5	once	NA	TRBV19	TGTGCCAGTAGTAACACAGTACAAGAGACCCAGTACTTC	CASSNTVQETQYF
TRBJ1-2	NA	NA	TRBV7-9	TGTGCCAGCAGCTTAGAGGGGTGGGCGAACTATGGCTACACCTTC	CASSLEGWANYGYTF
TRBJ1-6	NA	NA	TRBV7-8	TGTGCCAGCAGCTCCAGACTCGACAGGACGGGTAATTCACCCCTCCACTTT	CASSSRLDRTGNSPLHF
TRBJ1-3	NA	TRBD1	TRBV7-2	TGTGCCAGCAGATCCGGACAGGGGCACGGAAACACCATATATTTT	CASRSGQGHGNTIYF
TRBJ2-1	NA	TRBD1	TRBV29-1	TGCAGCACCAGACAGGGAATTTTGAATGAGCAGTTCTTC	CSTRQGILNEQFF
TRBJ2-7	NA	TRBD2	TRBV28	TGTGCCAGCAGAAAGAGTGGGAGGGGGAAAGGGACTAGCGCTGAGCAGTACTTC	CASRKSGRGKGTSAEQYF